This note documents a single T cell receptor beta chain sequence. The data are from a study of beta chain features in type 1 diabetes. V dropped 1 base and J dropped 2; count of bases not matched to a gene: 5. CDR1 SNHLY and CDR2 FYNNEI come from the germline V gene. This CDR3 comprises 16 residues. The sequenced template was cDNA made from the entire isolated RNA. TCRdb keeps only in-frame clones here, not all; method: immunoSEQ multiplex PCR. Of 350,000 or so clones listed, roughly a fifth are singletons. Staining for CD45RO/CCR7/CD25/CD127/CD95/CD27 allowed sorting of CD4+ naive, central memory, regulatory and stem cell-like memory cells.

The chain uses TRBV2 and TRBJ2-3; 8 nucleotides agree with TRBD2. The receptor was isolated from a woman aged 18-35 years in good health. The sample consisted of naive CD4+ T cells from blood. The CDR3 DNA reads as TGTGCCAGCAGTGAAGTGGGACTAGGGCCCACAGATACGCAGTATTTT. Its translation: CASSEVGLGPTDTQYF.